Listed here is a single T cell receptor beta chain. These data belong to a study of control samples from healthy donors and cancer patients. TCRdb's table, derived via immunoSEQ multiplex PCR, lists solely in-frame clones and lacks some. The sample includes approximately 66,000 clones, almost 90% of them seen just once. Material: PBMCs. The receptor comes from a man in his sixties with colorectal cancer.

The CDR3 loop is CVRSLAVLGGVRRQFF. For the CDR3, the DNA is TGTGTCAGAAGCTTAGCCGTCTTGGGGGGCGTCCGGAGGCAGTTCTTC. The chain has TRBV7-5 and TRBJ2-1. TRBV7-5 is deemed a pseudogene. The CDR3 is 16 residues long.